The 5 T cell receptor beta chains reported below all come from one sample, sequenced in a study of spatial heterogeneity in lung cancer (dated by TCRdb to between 2018 and 2021). Library preparation employed 5' RACE. For sequencing, a NextSeq 500 was employed. TCRdb applied fastp at Q25 and MiXCR to the public reads, then kept only in-frame beta chains. One record per CDR3 amino acid sequence lists the most common genes and DNA. The sample table records 2,800 or so distinct CDR3 sequences; about 49% of these occur just once. Around two thirds of the sample is taken by the ten largest. What the time point label conveys for this sample: sample taken at primary tumor resection. Findings and caveats that apply to the study as a whole: The tumor nonsynonymous mutation count correlated with the number of expanded intratumoral alpha and beta TCRs.

Their cognate antigens are unknown. Source: lung tumor tissue, taken at surgery. These receptors all come from a male donor with early-stage non-small cell lung cancer.

This clonotype was seen more than once but under ten times. Because this beta chain is a stray read in a library intended to capture alpha chains, its abundance should not be given much weight. V and J are TRBV20-1 and TRBJ2-5; perhaps TRBD1 as D (6 bases). The CDR3 contains 15 residues. Germline V gene data show CDR1 as DFQATT and CDR2 as SNEGSKA (reference sequence). Deletions cut 2 bases from V and 3 bases from J, with 16 bases between. The CDR3 is CSARPRGELKETQYF. The CDR3 DNA reads as TGCAGTGCTAGACCCAGGGGAGAATTGAAAGAGACCCAGTACTTC.

The table lists this clonotype with a few counts. This beta chain turned up in a library designed for alpha chains; as an off-target read, its abundance says little. The chain joins TRBV9 to TRBJ2-3; 13 bases match TRBD2. The J segment lost 5 bases and the V segment lost 3 bases, leaving 3 bases of the junction unmatched. This CDR3 is 15 amino acids long. The germline V gene has CDR1 SGDLS and CDR2 YYNGEE. This CDR3 is CASSERTSGRDTQYF. The CDR3 nucleotides read TGTGCCAGCAGCGAACGGACTAGCGGGAGAGATACGCAGTATTTT.

This clonotype is medium-sized within its sample. This beta chain slipped into a library made for alpha chains as a stray read, so its size is not meaningful. The chain recombines TRBV27 with TRBJ2-7, with 9 bases lining up with TRBD1. CDR1 and CDR2 (germline): MNHEY, SMNVEV (reference sequence). Trimming took 5 bases from V and 2 from J; bases not matched to a gene: 7. The CDR3 sequence is 15 residues long. The CDR3 DNA sequence: TGTGCCAGCAGTCGGGGACAGGGAGGCGCCTACGAGCAGTACTTC. Protein product: CASSRGQGGAYEQYF.

Only a few counts were recorded for this clonotype. Since the library was made to target alpha chains, this beta chain is a stray read and its abundance is not meaningful. The rearrangement joins TRBV29-1 to TRBJ2-1; no clear D. Germline CDR1 SQVTM, CDR2 ANQGSEA. This CDR3 spans 12 amino acids. V was pared by 6 bases and J by 5 bases, with 11 bases between. CDR3 in amino acids: CSVTPTNNEQFF. The CDR3 nucleotides read TGCAGCGTCACGCCTACAAACAATGAGCAGTTCTTC.

This clonotype has only a few counts. For a library built for alpha chains, this beta chain is a stray read; little rests on its size. Written as DNA, the CDR3 is TGTGCCAGCAGTCCCGACAGGTCCTATGGCTACACCTTC. Translation gives CASSPDRSYGYTF. This chain joins TRBV14 and TRBJ1-2, with a possible D match to TRBD1 (6 bases). Trimming shortened V by 6 bases and J by 4 bases, and 12 bases separated the two germline ends. The length of the CDR3 is 13 residues. Germline V CDR1 and CDR2: SGHDN, FVKESK.